Listed below are T cell receptor beta chains from one sample, sequenced in a study of PD-1 blockade in mismatch repair-deficient tumors. Profiled with immunoSEQ multiplex PCR; TCRdb holds only in-frame clones, not every one. The data hold roughly 34,000 clones, with roughly 80% observed a single time. Sequences were derived from PBMCs, sampled 6 weeks after starting pembrolizumab. These receptor sequences come from an adult with mismatch repair-deficient cancer. CDR3s leave out the opening cysteine and the closing phenylalanine or tryptophan. The order of the fields is V gene, D gene, J gene, CDR3 protein. D genes are given only for firm matches.

>TRBV27|-|TRBJ2-2
ARGARTGELF
>TRBV19|-|TRBJ2-2
ASSIAGTGELF
>TRBV11-3|-|TRBJ1-2
ASSLDRQDDGYT
>TRBV27|TRBD1|TRBJ2-1
ASSTYRGDEQF
>TRBV6-1|-|TRBJ2-1
ASSERTGRNEQF
>TRBV5-1|-|TRBJ2-7
ASSLVAGSSYEQY
>TRBV5-1|TRBD1|TRBJ1-1
ASSLVVGTDTEAF
>TRBV27|-|TRBJ2-1
ASGWTANNEQF
>TRBV6-1|-|TRBJ1-5
ASSEIQGINQPQH
>TRBV7-2|-|TRBJ1-6
ASSDSARQKPLH
>TRBV18|-|TRBJ1-1
ASSPDAGGEAF
>TRBV28|TRBD1|TRBJ2-2
ASLGDRAYTGELF
>TRBV5-1|-|TRBJ1-4
ASTIGGSEKLF
>TRBV27|TRBD2|TRBJ2-5
ASSLGLAGAETQY
>TRBV27|TRBD2|TRBJ2-1
ASSTNIAGRKRNEQF
>TRBV11-2|-|TRBJ2-1
ASSTYFEGGYNEQF
>TRBV18|-|TRBJ1-1
ASSPQPNTEAF
>TRBV5-1|-|TRBJ1-1
ASSLGVGRGHGAF